A single sample is the source of the 8 T cell receptor beta chains below, sequenced in a study of blood T cell repertoires in COVID-19. TCRdb keeps only in-frame clones here, not all; method: immunoSEQ multiplex PCR. The data show roughly 200,000 clones, 84% seen once. Specimen: peripheral blood. Source of these receptors: a human donor in a cohort sampled during active COVID-19.

This clone was seen once. The V call is TRBV19, the J call TRBJ2-2; 9 nucleotides agree with TRBD2. Per the germline V gene, CDR1 is LNHDA and CDR2 is SQIVND (reference sequence). V trimming: 3 bases; J trimming: 3 bases; junction bases outside the gene matches: 5. CDR3 length: 16 amino acids. CDR3 protein: CASSMAGGPYTGELFF. The CDR3 nucleotides read TGTGCCAGTAGTATGGCGGGAGGGCCTTACACCGGGGAGCTGTTTTTT.

V usage is TRBV7-6 and J usage is TRBJ1-3, with 9 bases fitting TRBD1. Unmatched junction bases numbered 8, after V lost 5 bases and J lost 0 bases. The CDR3 length is 17 residues. The germline gives CDR1 SGHVS, CDR2 FNYEAQ. The chain's CDR3 is CASSRGQGRYSGNTIYF. CDR3 coding DNA: TGTGCCAGCAGCCGCGGACAGGGGCGGTACTCTGGAAACACCATATATTTT.

J is TRBJ1-6 and V is TRBV30, with TRBD1 identical over 9 bases. This CDR3 is built from 16 residues. Germline V gene data show CDR1 as GTSNPN and CDR2 as SVGIG (reference sequence). V lost 4 bases to trimming and J lost 10 bases; unmatched junction nucleotides: 14. In DNA, the CDR3 is TGTGCCTGGAAGATTGCGGGACAGGGTGTCACATCACCCCTCCACTTT. It is translated as CAWKIAGQGVTSPLHF. The full variable domain, with the rest looked up from reference TRBV30 and TRBJ1-6, is SQTIHQWPATLVQPVGSPLSLECTVEGTSNPNLYWYRQAAGRGLQLLFYSVGIGQISSEVPQNLSASRPQDRQFILSSKKLLLSDSGFYLCAWKIAGQGVTSPLHFGNGTRLTVT.

The J gene is TRBJ1-3, the V gene TRBV6-1; TRBD1 might be the D (6 bases). Per the germline V gene, CDR1 is MNHNS and CDR2 is SASEGT. CDR3 length: 16 residues. The ends were cut back, 3 bases at V and 0 bases at J, with 12 bases in the middle. The CDR3 nucleotides read TGTGCCAGCAGTGAGACAGGCCCTAGCTCTGGAAACACCATATATTTT. It translates to CASSETGPSSGNTIYF.

This chain connects TRBV6-5 to TRBJ1-2; 8 bases line up with TRBD1. Trimming at V came to 3 bases and at J to 8 bases, leaving 8 bases not matched to a gene. The CDR3 is made up of 14 amino acids. CDR1 is MNHEY and CDR2 is SVGAGI in the germline V gene. The CDR3 sequence is CASSYAQGARGYTF. The CDR3 DNA follows: TGTGCCAGCAGTTATGCGCAGGGGGCTCGCGGCTACACCTTC.

The rearrangement joins TRBV4-1 to TRBJ2-1; 10 positions agree with TRBD2. In germline, CDR1 is MGHRA, CDR2 YSYEKL. The CDR3 sequence is 14 residues long. V was clipped by 6 bases and J by 6 bases; unmatched bases: 5. CDR3 residues: CASRISGGPNEQFF. CDR3 nucleotide sequence: TGCGCCAGCAGAATTAGCGGGGGGCCCAATGAGCAGTTCTTC.

V and J are TRBV7-2 and TRBJ1-2, with 7 positions matching TRBD1. The trim removed 5 bases at V and 7 bases at J, leaving 16 bases unmatched. Germline values: CDR1 SGHTA, CDR2 FQGNSA. The CDR3 sequence is 16 residues long. The CDR3 loop reads CASSEGAGDIVLGYTF. In DNA, the CDR3 is TGTGCCAGCAGCGAGGGGGCCGGGGATATCGTCCTTGGCTACACCTTC.

This clone was seen only once. The chain couples TRBV29-1 to TRBJ2-7, with D perhaps TRBD1 (6 bases). The germline CDR1 and CDR2 sequences are SQVTM and ANQGSEA. This CDR3 is built from 12 residues. Deletions cut 6 bases from V and 7 bases from J, with 16 bases between. The CDR3 spells CSVATGMGEQYV. In DNA form, the CDR3 reads TGCAGCGTCGCAACAGGGATGGGTGAGCAGTACGTC.